Shown below are 5 T cell receptor beta chains from a single sample sequenced in a study of T cell repertoires in MIS-A myocarditis. This table comes from immunoSEQ multiplex PCR, and its TCRdb copy is limited to in-frame clones, with some not included. Among roughly 6,600 clones listed, 78% were seen once. Specimen: right inferior lung lobe tissue obtained at autopsy. Source of these receptors: a man in his late teens or twenties with fulminant myocarditis from multisystem inflammatory syndrome in adults (MIS-A) after COVID-19.

The chain carries TRBV21-1 and TRBJ1-2; the table calls TRBD1, which could not be checked here. TRBV21-1 is a listed pseudogene. The CDR3 extends over 16 amino acids. The chain's CDR3 is CASSKAGNRAPLGYTF. The CDR3, as DNA: TGTGCCAGCAGCAAAGCTGGGAACAGGGCCCCCCTCGGCTACACCTTC.

This rearrangement joins TRBV7-9 to TRBJ1-1; 7 bases align to TRBD1. The CDR3 covers 13 residues. Germline V CDR1 and CDR2: SEHNR, FQNEAQ (reference sequence). Trimming cost V 2 bases and J 3 bases; bases outside gene matches: 0. DNA for the CDR3: TGTGCCAGCAGCTTAACAGGGGACACTGAAGCTTTCTTT. Translated, it gives CASSLTGDTEAFF. The full variable domain, its missing parts supplied by reference TRBV7-9 and TRBJ1-1, is DTGVSQNPRHKITKRGQNVTFRCDPISEHNRLYWYRQTLGQGPEFLTYFQNEAQLEKSRLLSDRFSAERPKGSFSTLEIQRTEQGDSAMYLCASSLTGDTEAFFGQGTRLTVV.

This sequence joins TRBV6-6 and TRBJ1-1, with D perhaps matching TRBD1 (6 bases). The germline V gene encodes CDR1 MNHNY and CDR2 SVGAGI (reference sequence). The V end was cut by 6 bases, the J end by 5 bases, with 13 bases between. The CDR3 totals 13 residues. The CDR3 region is CASRTTTGTEAFF. CDR3 coding DNA: TGTGCCAGCAGGACAACCACAGGGACTGAAGCTTTCTTT.

The V gene is TRBV5-1, the J gene TRBJ1-1; TRBD1 matches 8 bases. The CDR3 extends over 15 amino acids. V lost 3 bases and J lost 1; bases outside the gene matches: 5. Germline loops: CDR1 SGHRS, CDR2 YFSETQ. CDR3 sequence reads: CASSSTGDPNTEAFF. CDR3 nucleotide sequence: TGCGCCAGCAGCTCGACAGGGGACCCGAACACTGAAGCTTTCTTT.

This sequence joins TRBV6-5 and TRBJ1-1; 7 nucleotides align to TRBD1. V trimming: 7 bases; J trimming: 3 bases; junction bases outside the gene matches: 8. CDR3 length: 14 residues. CDR1 is MNHEY, CDR2 SVGAGI, per germline. The DNA of the CDR3 is TGTGCCAGCATTCAACAGGGGTGGGACACTGAAGCTTTCTTT. Encoded protein: CASIQQGWDTEAFF.